The rows below give T cell receptor beta chains drawn from one sample of a study of blood T cell repertoires in COVID-19. Sequencing used immunoSEQ multiplex PCR; TCRdb keeps in-frame clones, though not all of them. Of about 270,000 clones in the sample, about 89% were seen once. The sequenced sample consisted of peripheral blood. The receptors were sampled from a man in his forties or fifties who had recovered from COVID-19. The CDR3 runs from the conserved cysteine through the conserved F or W. A D gene is named only where the DNA matches it firmly. Clone size is not always given. Where it is, it says once, few, many or a class for expanded clones.

v_call	j_call	d_call	clone_size	cdr3_aa	cdr3_nt
TRBV9	TRBJ1-4	-	-	CASSVAGVVGEKLFF	TGTGCCAGCAGCGTAGCAGGGGTTGTGGGTGAAAAACTGTTTTTT
TRBV27	TRBJ2-7	TRBD1	-	CASSSTGTGRSYEQYF	TGTGCCAGCAGTTCCACCGGGACAGGGCGCTCCTACGAGCAGTACTTC
TRBV27	TRBJ1-2	-	-	CASSYAGKDYGYTF	TGTGCCAGCAGTTATGCGGGGAAGGACTATGGCTACACCTTC
TRBV7-9	TRBJ2-3	TRBD1	-	CASGDRVTDTQYF	TGTGCCAGCGGTGACAGGGTTACAGATACGCAGTATTTT
TRBV7-8	TRBJ2-2	-	few	CASSLGAGVGELFF	TGTGCCAGCAGCTTAGGGGCAGGGGTCGGGGAGCTGTTTTTT
TRBV7-7	TRBJ2-7	-	-	CASSLGRGGGVDEQYF	TGTGCCAGCAGCTTAGGCCGGGGTGGGGGCGTCGACGAGCAGTACTTC
TRBV5-1	TRBJ1-3	-	-	CASKRLAGEISGNTIYF	TGCGCCAGCAAGAGGTTGGCAGGGGAGATCTCTGGAAACACCATATATTTT
TRBV30	TRBJ2-3	TRBD2	-	CAWTSGTPTDTQYF	TGTGCCTGGACTAGCGGGACTCCCACAGATACGCAGTATTTT
TRBV9	TRBJ2-2	-	-	CASRDSLNTGELFF	TGTGCCAGCCGGGACTCTTTGAACACCGGGGAGCTGTTTTTT
TRBV10-1	TRBJ1-4	-	-	CASSEVGGLEKLFF	TGCGCCAGCAGTGAGGTCGGAGGTTTGGAAAAACTGTTTTTT
TRBV27	TRBJ2-2	-	once	CASSFGGGRKDTGELFF	TGTGCCAGCAGCTTTGGTGGAGGGAGAAAAGACACCGGGGAGCTGTTTTTT
TRBV27	TRBJ2-4	TRBD1	few	CASSFNRGNIQYF	TGTGCCAGCAGTTTTAACAGGGGTAACATTCAGTACTTC
TRBV5-1	TRBJ2-5	TRBD2	-	CALGLAGKKETQYF	TGCGCCTTGGGACTAGCGGGGAAAAAAGAGACCCAGTACTTC
TRBV9	TRBJ2-1	-	-	CASSVAGWGQSSYNEQFF	TGTGCCAGCAGCGTAGCAGGTTGGGGACAAAGCTCCTACAATGAGCAGTTCTTC
TRBV11-2	TRBJ2-3	TRBD2	-	CASSLGTGGKADTQYF	TGTGCCAGCAGCTTAGGAACGGGAGGAAAGGCAGATACGCAGTATTTT
TRBV7-2	TRBJ1-6	TRBD1	few	CASSSRTGGSYNSPLHF	TGTGCCAGCAGCTCACGGACAGGGGGGTCCTATAATTCACCCCTCCACTTT
TRBV3-1/TRBV3-2	TRBJ1-2	-	-	CASSRARVYGYTF	TGTGCCAGCAGCCGCGCCAGGGTCTATGGCTACACCTTC
TRBV6-5	TRBJ2-7	-	-	CASRLGQGLSYEQYF	TGTGCCAGCAGGCTGGGACAAGGTCTCTCCTACGAGCAGTACTTC
TRBV7-3	TRBJ2-2	-	-	CASSLGLNTGELFF	TGTGCCAGCAGCTTGGGACTGAACACCGGGGAGCTGTTTTTT
TRBV7-9	TRBJ1-2	TRBD1	-	CASSLGWTGSNYGYTF	TGTGCCAGCAGCTTAGGCTGGACAGGGTCTAACTATGGCTACACCTTC
TRBV6-2/TRBV6-3	TRBJ2-7	-	-	CASSLRDTLLDEQYF	TGTGCCAGCAGTCTCCGGGACACTCTTCTCGACGAGCAGTACTTC
TRBV7-9	TRBJ2-3	TRBD2	-	CASSLFLAGFTDTQYF	TGTGCCAGCAGCTTATTTCTAGCGGGGTTCACAGATACGCAGTATTTT
TRBV14	TRBJ2-7	-	-	CASSPIGTRGEQYF	TGTGCCAGCAGCCCCATCGGGACACGGGGCGAGCAGTACTTC
TRBV6-1	TRBJ2-3	TRBD2	many	CASSEEVAGPDTQYF	TGTGCCAGCAGTGAAGAGGTAGCGGGGCCCGATACGCAGTATTTT
TRBV5-1	TRBJ2-7	-	-	CASSSDSYEQYF	TGCGCCAGCAGCTCAGACAGCTACGAGCAGTACTTC
TRBV5-4	TRBJ2-5	-	-	CASSLASRETQYF	TGTGCCAGCAGCTTGGCCTCGAGGGAGACCCAGTACTTC
TRBV13	TRBJ2-3	-	-	CASSLGPGGSPDTQYF	TGTGCCAGCAGCTTAGGACCCGGCGGATCCCCAGATACGCAGTATTTT
TRBV27	TRBJ1-2	TRBD1	-	CASSWVGTGNPYGYTF	TGTGCCAGCAGTTGGGTCGGGACAGGGAACCCCTATGGCTACACCTTC
TRBV7-9	TRBJ1-2	TRBD1	few	CASSPSRTGQGNYGYTF	TGTGCCAGCAGCCCGAGCCGCACGGGACAGGGGAACTATGGCTACACCTTC
TRBV19	TRBJ1-5	-	-	CASVRVTGQPQHF	TGTGCCAGCGTCCGGGTTACAGGTCAGCCCCAGCATTTT
TRBV5-1	TRBJ1-1	-	-	CASSEVIMGDAFF	TGCGCCAGCAGCGAAGTCATAATGGGAGACGCTTTCTTT
TRBV28	TRBJ2-2	TRBD2	-	CASSLKRGNSPRNTGELFF	TGTGCCAGCAGTTTAAAGCGGGGAAACTCCCCAAGAAACACCGGGGAGCTGTTTTTT
TRBV5-1	TRBJ2-2	-	few	CASSFFQGRRAGELFF	TGCGCCAGCAGCTTTTTCCAGGGAAGAAGGGCCGGGGAGCTGTTTTTT
TRBV11-1	TRBJ1-2	-	-	CASSSGSRYTF	TGTGCCAGCAGCTCGGGGTCCCGCTACACCTTC
TRBV6-5	TRBJ1-2	TRBD1	-	CASTRSGGSYYTF	TGTGCCAGCACACGTTCAGGGGGCTCATATTACACCTTC
TRBV19	TRBJ2-7	TRBD1	-	CASTSRTGDYEQYF	TGTGCCAGTACATCCCGGACAGGGGACTACGAGCAGTACTTC
TRBV5-1	TRBJ2-1	TRBD2	once	CASSLAGGTSRNEQFF	TGCGCCAGCAGCTTGGCGGGGGGGACTAGCCGGAATGAGCAGTTCTTC
TRBV12-3/TRBV12-4	TRBJ1-6	-	-	CASSLDMSPLHF	TGTGCCAGCAGTTTGGACATGTCACCCCTCCACTTT
TRBV3-1/TRBV3-2	TRBJ2-1	TRBD1	-	CASSPRDRGYDEQFF	TGTGCCAGCAGCCCCCGGGACAGGGGTTACGATGAGCAGTTCTTC
TRBV10-3	TRBJ2-5	TRBD2	-	CAISDPPGGQQETQYF	TGTGCCATCAGTGACCCGCCGGGAGGGCAACAAGAGACCCAGTACTTC
TRBV5-1	TRBJ2-7	-	-	CASSWDFQSSYEQYF	TGCGCCAGCAGCTGGGACTTCCAGAGCTCCTACGAGCAGTACTTC
TRBV7-9	TRBJ2-7	TRBD2	-	CASSITSGLTYEQYF	TGTGCCAGCAGTATTACATCGGGACTAACCTACGAGCAGTACTTC
TRBV4-2	TRBJ2-4	-	-	CASSQGRVAKNIQYF	TGTGCCAGCAGCCAAGGCAGGGTGGCCAAAAACATTCAGTACTTC
TRBV6-2/TRBV6-3	TRBJ2-1	TRBD1	once	CASSDRVGINEQFF	TGTGCCAGCAGCGACAGGGTGGGGATCAATGAGCAGTTCTTC
TRBV2	TRBJ1-6	-	-	CASSETGTLGAPLHF	TGTGCCAGCAGTGAAACAGGGACCCTCGGGGCACCCCTCCACTTT
TRBV7-9	TRBJ2-3	TRBD1	-	CASTTTGQGSQYF	TGTGCCAGCACCACTACGGGACAGGGGAGTCAGTATTTT
TRBV5-1	TRBJ1-2	TRBD1	-	CASSPLTGNRDGYTF	TGCGCCAGCAGCCCCCTGACAGGGAACAGGGACGGCTACACCTTC
TRBV29-1	TRBJ1-3	-	few	CSGISGNTIYF	TGCAGCGGTATCTCTGGAAACACCATATATTTT
TRBV5-4	TRBJ2-2	-	few	CASSLRDRGTSGRNGELFF	TGTGCCAGCAGCTTGAGGGACAGGGGCACTAGCGGGAGAAACGGGGAGCTGTTTTTT
TRBV9	TRBJ2-3	-	-	CASSVPWAGPTDTQYF	TGTGCCAGCAGCGTTCCTTGGGCAGGGCCCACAGATACGCAGTATTTT
TRBV5-1	TRBJ1-5	-	-	CASSLGQDDQPQHF	TGCGCCAGCAGCTTGGGACAGGATGACCAGCCCCAGCATTTT